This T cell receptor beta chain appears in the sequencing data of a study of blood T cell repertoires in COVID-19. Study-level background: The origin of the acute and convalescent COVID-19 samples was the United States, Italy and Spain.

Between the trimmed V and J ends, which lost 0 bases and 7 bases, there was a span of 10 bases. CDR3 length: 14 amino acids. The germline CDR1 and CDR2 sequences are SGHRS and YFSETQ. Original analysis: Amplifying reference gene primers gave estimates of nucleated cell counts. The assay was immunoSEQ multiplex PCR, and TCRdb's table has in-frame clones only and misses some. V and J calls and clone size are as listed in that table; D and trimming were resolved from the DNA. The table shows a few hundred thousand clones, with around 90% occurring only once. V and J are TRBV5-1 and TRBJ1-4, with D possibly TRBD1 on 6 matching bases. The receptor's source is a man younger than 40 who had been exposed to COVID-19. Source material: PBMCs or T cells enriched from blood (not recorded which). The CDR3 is CASSLAGAGEKLFF. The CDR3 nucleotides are TGCGCCAGCAGCTTGGCAGGGGCCGGTGAAAAACTGTTTTTT.